Listed here are 14 T cell receptor beta chains from one sample, sequenced in a study of T-cell memory formation after mild COVID-19 (dated by TCRdb to about 2021). The method was 5' RACE. This sample was sequenced with an Illumina NovaSeq 6000. The public reads were reanalyzed by TCRdb: fastp trimming at Q25, MiXCR alignment, in-frame beta chains only. Identical CDR3 protein sequences are pooled into one entry, listed with their most common genes and DNA. Here the sample has hundreds of thousands of distinct CDR3 sequences; about 20% occur a single time. Of the sample, 21% is held by the ten largest clones. Sequencing was performed on PBMCs or a T cell subset sorted from them (not recorded which). These receptors all stem from a young man who had mild COVID-19 (a few samples of this study predate the infection). The sample titles of this study are shuffled in the database, so cell type and time point are left out; the donor was told from shared clones.

The chain links TRBV6-5 to TRBJ1-1, with D hard to call. Trimming pared 0 bases from V and 5 bases from J, leaving 10 bases between. CDR1 MNHEY and CDR2 SVGAGI come from the germline V gene. The CDR3 length is 14 residues. Here the CDR3 DNA reads TGTGCCAGCAGTTACTCGTGGTCGGGGACTGAAGCTTTCTTT. This codes for CASSYSWSGTEAFF.

In this sample, this clonotype turned up once. This sequence joins TRBV27 and TRBJ2-1, with 7 positions matching TRBD2. This CDR3 is 13 amino acids long. Germline loops: CDR1 MNHEY, CDR2 SMNVEV (reference sequence). J lost 3 bases, V lost 7 bases, and 3 bases had no gene match. CDR3 region: CASTGGGYNEQFF. CDR3 DNA: TGTGCCAGCACGGGGGGTGGCTACAATGAGCAGTTCTTC.

In its sample, this clonotype was seen a few times. This rearrangement joins TRBV7-2 to TRBJ1-6; TRBD1 is a possible D gene (5 bases). Germline V gene data show CDR1 as SGHTA and CDR2 as FQGNSA. This CDR3 is 15 amino acids long. V gave up 5 bases and J gave up 7 bases, with 15 bases separating them. The CDR3 spells CASSEPDSINSPLHF. CDR3 nucleotides: TGTGCCAGCAGCGAGCCCGACAGCATCAATTCACCCCTCCACTTT.

This clonotype appeared a few times. The V gene is TRBV5-1, the J gene TRBJ2-2; tentatively, D is TRBD1 or TRBD2 (5 bases each). Trimming shortened V by 4 bases and J by 6 bases, and 19 bases separated the two germline ends. This CDR3 is 16 amino acids long. Germline CDR1 is SGHRS and CDR2 is YFSETQ. CDR3 in DNA: TGCGCCAGCAGCGTTATTCCGGGACCAGCCTCCGGGGAGCTGTTTTTT. It yields the protein CASSVIPGPASGELFF.

This clonotype came up a few times. The rearrangement uses TRBV20-1 and TRBJ2-1, with TRBD2 matching over 7 bases. CDR3 length: 17 amino acids. Germline CDR1 DFQATT, CDR2 SNEGSKA (reference sequence). J gave up 1 base and V 2 bases, and 11 bases lay outside the gene matches. CDR3 DNA sequence: TGCAGTGCTAGATCGCGGCGGGGGAGTTCGTCCTACAATGAGCAGTTCTTC. The encoded protein is CSARSRRGSSSYNEQFF.

In this sample, this clonotype turned up many times. The rearrangement joins TRBV20-1 to TRBJ2-1; 9 positions match TRBD1. Germline V lookup: CDR1 DFQATT, CDR2 SNEGSKA (reference sequence). The CDR3 totals 15 residues. V lost 3 bases, J lost 3 bases, and 6 bases stayed unmatched. The CDR3 DNA reads TGCAGTGCTAGCGACGGGGGACAGGGCTACAATGAGCAGTTCTTC. Encoded protein: CSASDGGQGYNEQFF.

This clonotype was observed once. J is TRBJ1-5 and V is TRBV6-5, with D uncertain. This CDR3 is 13 amino acids long. The V end lost 8 bases, the J end lost 8 bases, and 16 bases lay between the germline ends. The germline CDR1 and CDR2 sequences are MNHEY and SVGAGI. For the CDR3, the DNA is TGTGCCAGCGCTCCCCGAGAGAAGGAGCCCCAGCATTTT. Its translation is CASAPREKEPQHF.

The chain is built from TRBV6-5 and TRBJ2-3; TRBD1 matches at 11 bases. Trimming took 4 bases from V and 4 from J; bases not matched to a gene: 7. Looked up from germline, CDR1 is MNHEY and CDR2 is SVGAGI. This CDR3 is built from 16 residues. CDR3 nucleotides: TGTGCCAGCAGTTTTGGGACAGGGGGAGGGCCAGATACGCAGTATTTT. The encoded protein is CASSFGTGGGPDTQYF.

The chain recombines TRBV20-1 with TRBJ2-5; 9 bases are a match to TRBD2. The CDR3 sequence is 17 residues long. V was pared by 5 bases and J by 2 bases, with 15 bases of the junction left unmatched. Germline V gene lookup returns CDR1 DFQATT and CDR2 SNEGSKA (reference sequence). For the CDR3, the DNA is TGCAGTGCTTTCCCAGCAAGCGGGGGGCCAGAACAAGAGACCCAGTACTTC. Translation gives CSAFPASGGPEQETQYF.

This chain connects TRBV2 to TRBJ2-7, with 9 nucleotides matching TRBD2. Trimming at V came to 4 bases and at J to 7 bases, leaving 5 bases not matched to a gene. CDR3 size: 13 residues. Germline-derived CDR1 and CDR2 are SNHLY and FYNNEI. DNA for the CDR3: TGTGCCAGCAGTGTAGGACTAGCGTCAGAGCAGTACTTC. The encoded protein is CASSVGLASEQYF.

This clonotype is medium-sized. The rearrangement links TRBV6-2 or TRBV6-3 to TRBJ2-5; 7 positions match TRBD2. Germline lookup yields CDR1 MNHEY and CDR2 SVGEGT. This CDR3 has 14 residues. J lost 4 bases, V lost 2 bases, and 4 bases had no gene match. The CDR3 is CASSYEGGVETQYF. The CDR3 DNA follows: TGTGCCAGCAGTTACGAGGGAGGGGTAGAGACCCAGTACTTC.

Here the CDR3 DNA reads TGTGCCAGCAGCCGGACAGGGACTAAACAAGATACGCAGTATTTT. Translation gives CASSRTGTKQDTQYF. The chain uses TRBV7-3 and TRBJ2-3; possible D gene TRBD1, 8 bases. The germline CDR1 and CDR2 sequences are SGHTA and FQGTGA. Trimming removed 5 bases from V and 5 bases from J, with 17 bases in between. The CDR3 is 15 amino acids.

The table lists this clonotype with a few counts. The rearrangement uses TRBV5-1 and TRBJ2-5; 9 bases fit TRBD2. The CDR3 covers 17 residues. Germline V gene data show CDR1 as SGHRS and CDR2 as YFSETQ. With V trimmed by 2 bases and J by 2 bases, 10 bases remained unmatched. The CDR3 DNA reads as TGCGCCAGCAGCTTAGGAGCGGGGGGTCATTATCAAGAGACCCAGTACTTC. Translation gives CASSLGAGGHYQETQYF.

As for this clonotype: A read error may account for a junction end that differs from germline. V usage is TRBV6-2 or TRBV6-3 and J usage is TRBJ2-5; maybe TRBD2 (5 bases). Germline V gene data show CDR1 as MNHEY and CDR2 as SVGEGT. This CDR3 has 12 residues. The CDR3, as DNA: TGTGCCAGCAGGTACTCCCGGGGGACCCAGTACTTC. Amino acids: CASRYSRGTQYF.